A selection of T cell receptor beta chains follows, all from one sample in a study of T cells in narcolepsy. Only in-frame clones appear in the TCRdb table, and some are missing; sequencing was by immunoSEQ multiplex PCR. The sample contains about 34,000 clones, 78% of which appear only once. Sequencing was performed on CD45RA- memory CD4+ T cells from PBMCs. The receptor set was obtained from a human donor with narcolepsy. CDR3s include the opening cysteine and the closing phenylalanine or tryptophan. Each record gives: CDR3 length, J gene, V gene, clone size, CDR3 protein. A row's size may be missing; if present it is once, few, many or a size class.

len: 17; j_gene: NA; v_gene: TRBV5-1; abundance: NA; CDR3aa: CASSTGGGARSSYEQYF
len: 16; j_gene: TRBJ1-3; v_gene: TRBV6-5; abundance: NA; CDR3aa: CASSYSRQYSGNTIYF
len: 13; j_gene: TRBJ1-2; v_gene: TRBV7-8; abundance: NA; CDR3aa: CASSLSGLDGYTF
len: 17; j_gene: TRBJ2-3; v_gene: TRBV4-1; abundance: NA; CDR3aa: CASSQLAGTGGMDTQYF
len: 16; j_gene: TRBJ2-7; v_gene: TRBV5-6; abundance: NA; CDR3aa: CASMGFFSGGSYEQYF
len: 13; j_gene: TRBJ2-1; v_gene: TRBV7-9; abundance: NA; CDR3aa: CASSLQTQGEQFF
len: 18; j_gene: TRBJ2-1; v_gene: TRBV10-1; abundance: NA; CDR3aa: CASSAPQTSGTPLGEQFF
len: 15; j_gene: TRBJ2-1; v_gene: TRBV2; abundance: few; CDR3aa: CASSKGLAGANEQFF
len: 14; j_gene: TRBJ2-5; v_gene: TRBV5-6; abundance: NA; CDR3aa: CASSLVGAQETQYF
len: 14; j_gene: TRBJ2-2; v_gene: TRBV18; abundance: NA; CDR3aa: CASSPDIRTGELFF
len: 16; j_gene: TRBJ2-5; v_gene: TRBV5-6; abundance: NA; CDR3aa: CASSLDVRGLQETQYF
len: 13; j_gene: TRBJ2-2; v_gene: TRBV10-3; abundance: NA; CDR3aa: CAIRRSSTGELFF
len: 16; j_gene: TRBJ1-1; v_gene: TRBV18; abundance: once; CDR3aa: CASSLTGTHGETEAFF
len: 15; j_gene: TRBJ1-6; v_gene: TRBV27; abundance: few; CDR3aa: CASSTPGGYNSPLHF
len: 15; j_gene: TRBJ1-1; v_gene: TRBV5-1; abundance: NA; CDR3aa: CASSLGGNPNTEAFF
len: 11; j_gene: TRBJ1-2; v_gene: TRBV20-1; abundance: NA; CDR3aa: CSARAVYGYTF
len: 13; j_gene: TRBJ1-2; v_gene: TRBV6-6; abundance: NA; CDR3aa: CASIGTGRHGYTF
len: 17; j_gene: TRBJ2-2; v_gene: TRBV30; abundance: few; CDR3aa: CAWSGRTSGSTAGELFF
len: 18; j_gene: TRBJ1-1; v_gene: TRBV5-6; abundance: once; CDR3aa: CASSRKGGTGGLNTEAFF
len: 14; j_gene: TRBJ2-7; v_gene: TRBV30; abundance: NA; CDR3aa: CAWCPPSGTYEQYF
len: 17; j_gene: TRBJ2-5; v_gene: TRBV7-2; abundance: NA; CDR3aa: CASSLAFWRGEGETQYF
len: 14; j_gene: TRBJ2-3; v_gene: TRBV5-1; abundance: NA; CDR3aa: CASSGGTHTDTQYF
len: 14; j_gene: TRBJ2-2; v_gene: TRBV5-1; abundance: NA; CDR3aa: CASSGGPVTGELFF
len: 15; j_gene: TRBJ2-2; v_gene: TRBV7-9; abundance: NA; CDR3aa: CASSPGTRISGELFF
len: 15; j_gene: TRBJ2-5; v_gene: TRBV2; abundance: NA; CDR3aa: CASTRLGQGRKTQYF
len: 13; j_gene: TRBJ1-1; v_gene: TRBV25-1; abundance: NA; CDR3aa: CASSADSEGEAFF
len: 15; j_gene: TRBJ2-3; v_gene: TRBV7-3; abundance: few; CDR3aa: CASSPTGSWTDTQYF
len: 15; j_gene: TRBJ1-2; v_gene: TRBV5-1; abundance: NA; CDR3aa: CASSYSPEGAAGYTF
len: 16; j_gene: TRBJ2-5; v_gene: TRBV5-1; abundance: NA; CDR3aa: CASSLAVGGYQETQYF
len: 17; j_gene: TRBJ2-6; v_gene: TRBV27; abundance: few; CDR3aa: CASSFRGAFSGANVLTF
len: 14; j_gene: TRBJ1-4; v_gene: TRBV15; abundance: NA; CDR3aa: CATTIQGVNEKLFF
len: 16; j_gene: TRBJ2-1; v_gene: TRBV12-5; abundance: few; CDR3aa: CASGLGTGGHYNEQFF
len: 11; j_gene: TRBJ2-7; v_gene: TRBV29-1; abundance: NA; CDR3aa: CSVEDAHEQYF
len: 14; j_gene: TRBJ2-2; v_gene: TRBV9; abundance: few; CDR3aa: CASSVAKNTGELFF
len: 15; j_gene: TRBJ1-1; v_gene: TRBV14; abundance: NA; CDR3aa: CASSRGRGQSTEAFF
len: 15; j_gene: TRBJ1-3; v_gene: TRBV6-6; abundance: NA; CDR3aa: CASSPGGAAGNTIYF
len: 14; j_gene: TRBJ1-4; v_gene: TRBV19; abundance: NA; CDR3aa: CASSRPATNEKLFF
len: 15; j_gene: TRBJ1-6; v_gene: TRBV30; abundance: NA; CDR3aa: CAWSKGWVFGSPLHF
len: 14; j_gene: TRBJ1-6; v_gene: TRBV5-1; abundance: NA; CDR3aa: CASSLATNNSPLHF
len: 14; j_gene: TRBJ2-1; v_gene: TRBV5-1; abundance: few; CDR3aa: CASSLGGGTNEQFF
len: 14; j_gene: TRBJ2-5; v_gene: TRBV27; abundance: few; CDR3aa: CASSSQGEIGTQYF
len: 14; j_gene: TRBJ2-7; v_gene: TRBV7-9; abundance: few; CDR3aa: CASSASGSRDEQYF
len: 15; j_gene: TRBJ2-2; v_gene: TRBV11-3; abundance: NA; CDR3aa: CASSFGTGNTGELFF
len: 15; j_gene: TRBJ2-5; v_gene: TRBV7-9; abundance: few; CDR3aa: CASSSHREGGETQYF
len: 16; j_gene: TRBJ1-6; v_gene: TRBV9; abundance: NA; CDR3aa: CASSVGQGVYNSPLHF
len: 19; j_gene: TRBJ2-1; v_gene: TRBV4-1; abundance: NA; CDR3aa: CASSFRTSVTNQPYNEQFF
len: 13; j_gene: TRBJ2-7; v_gene: TRBV6-6; abundance: few; CDR3aa: CASSPAGAREQYF
len: 16; j_gene: TRBJ2-1; v_gene: TRBV5-1; abundance: NA; CDR3aa: CASSSTGTQSYNEQFF
len: 14; j_gene: TRBJ2-7; v_gene: TRBV10-2; abundance: NA; CDR3aa: CASSSLSGAGEQYF
len: 14; j_gene: TRBJ1-2; v_gene: TRBV19; abundance: few; CDR3aa: CASRWSGGNYGYTF